This T cell receptor (beta chain) was found in a study of blood T cell repertoires in COVID-19. The V and J ends lost 2 bases and 3 bases respectively, with 18 bases between them. The CDR3 has 17 amino acids. The germline gives CDR1 LGHDT, CDR2 YNNKEL (reference sequence). Sequencing used immunoSEQ multiplex PCR; TCRdb keeps in-frame clones, though not all of them. The sample records 230,000 or so clones, around 89% being singletons. The sample consisted of PBMCs or T cells enriched from blood (not recorded which). The rearrangement links TRBV3-1 (or the pseudogene TRBV3-2) to TRBJ2-3; D might be TRBD2 (7 bases). The sequence was collected from a woman aged 35 to 49 with acute COVID-19. CDR3 loop: CASSQRKGGAGTDTQYF. The CDR3 coding sequence is TGTGCCAGCAGCCAAAGGAAAGGGGGGGCCGGTACAGATACGCAGTATTTT.